A single sample gave rise to the 32 T cell receptor beta chains below, sequenced in a study of shared clonotypes between healthy human individuals. Assay: immunoSEQ multiplex PCR; the TCRdb copy retains only in-frame clones and omits some. The repertoire holds 2 million to 2.5 million clones, with roughly 95% as singletons. The sequenced sample consisted of naive CD4+ T cells sorted from blood. Specified subset: CD45RA+ positively selected. These receptors were taken from a man aged 18 to 29 in good health.

This chain joins TRBV7-9 and TRBJ2-1, with 8 bases matching TRBD1. Germline loops: CDR1 SEHNR, CDR2 FQNEAQ (reference sequence). The CDR3 runs to 16 residues. The J segment lost 5 bases and the V segment lost 2 bases, leaving 8 bases of the junction unmatched. The CDR3 spells CASSLHRVQGDNEQFF. The CDR3 DNA sequence: TGTGCCAGCAGCTTACATCGGGTACAGGGGGACAATGAGCAGTTCTTC.

The chain carries TRBV5-1 and TRBJ1-1; tentative D call: TRBD1 (5 bases). CDR1 and CDR2 (germline): SGHRS, YFSETQ. The CDR3 spans 16 residues. Trimming took off 4 bases at V and 11 bases at J, with 27 bases between the two ends. The CDR3 DNA is TGCGCCAGCAGCCCGGGGAGCGAGCAGGGTCAGGGTTTTGCTTTCTTT. Protein product: CASSPGSEQGQGFAFF.

This clone was observed once. The rearrangement joins TRBV4-1 to TRBJ2-1, with 10 bases identical to TRBD2. Trimming cost V 3 bases and J 6 bases; bases outside gene matches: 5. Germline V gene data show CDR1 as MGHRA and CDR2 as YSYEKL. The CDR3 loop spans 15 amino acids. The CDR3 region is CASSHLSGGTNEQFF. DNA for the CDR3: TGCGCCAGCAGCCATCTTAGCGGGGGGACCAATGAGCAGTTCTTC.

The genes are TRBV5-4 and TRBJ1-2; D may be TRBD1 (5 bases). V dropped 2 bases and J dropped 2 bases, with 7 bases sitting between them. This CDR3 comprises 13 residues. Germline V gives CDR1 SGHNT, CDR2 YYREEE (reference sequence). CDR3 nucleotide sequence: TGTGCCAGCAGCTTCGGGACGAACTATGGCTACACCTTC. Translating it yields CASSFGTNYGYTF.

The chain carries TRBV6-6 and TRBJ1-2; D is unclear. Trimming stripped 6 bases from V and 7 bases from J, with 15 bases between. This CDR3 has 13 amino acids. The germline V gene has CDR1 MNHNY and CDR2 SVGAGI (reference sequence). CDR3 DNA: TGTGCCAGCAGCCAGTTTGTCCGGCGTGGCTACACCTTC. Its translation is CASSQFVRRGYTF.

The rearrangement links TRBV2 to TRBJ1-5; D call uncertain. The V gene's germline CDR1 is SNHLY and CDR2 FYNNEI. The germline V and J ends were trimmed by 3 bases and 8 bases, with 11 bases remaining between them. The CDR3 has 13 residues. CDR3 in DNA: TGTGCCAGCAGTGATGCGCCCCCTGAGCCCCAGCATTTT. Translating gives CASSDAPPEPQHF. The entire variable domain, with the rest obtained from reference TRBV2 and TRBJ1-5, is as follows: EPEVTQTPSHQVTQMGQEVILRCVPISNHLYFYWYRQILGQKVEFLVSFYNNEISEKSEIFDDQFSVERPDGSNFTLKIRSTKLEDSAMYFCASSDAPPEPQHFGDGTRLSIL.

The CDR3 DNA reads TGTGCCAGCAGCTCGGGACAGCCGAGCTCCTATAATTCACCCCTCCACTTT. Its protein product is CASSSGQPSSYNSPLHF. The chain joins TRBV7-9 to TRBJ1-6; TRBD1 agrees at 7 bases. V shed 4 bases and J 0 bases; nucleotides not matched to a gene: 6. This CDR3 is 17 amino acids long. Germline V gives CDR1 SEHNR, CDR2 FQNEAQ (reference sequence). Using reference TRBV7-9 and TRBJ1-6 for the parts outside the CDR3, the full variable domain is DTGVSQNPRHKITKRGQNVTFRCDPISEHNRLYWYRQTLGQGPEFLTYFQNEAQLEKSRLLSDRFSAERPKGSFSTLEIQRTEQGDSAMYLCASSSGQPSSYNSPLHFGNGTRLTVT.

The chain links TRBV6-6 to TRBJ1-5; the D gene is possibly TRBD1 (5 bases). The CDR3 loop spans 14 amino acids. Trimming shortened V by 11 bases and J by 1 base, and 15 bases separated the two germline ends. Germline CDR1 reads MNHNY; CDR2 reads SVGAGI (reference sequence). CDR3 nucleotide sequence: TGTGCCGGGCATGGGGGGGACAGCAATCAGCCCCAGCATTTT. This translates into CAGHGGDSNQPQHF.

J is TRBJ1-5 and V is TRBV6-1; D is uncertain. The germline V gene encodes CDR1 MNHNS and CDR2 SASEGT. This CDR3 comprises 11 residues. The V and J ends lost 2 bases and 7 bases respectively, with 3 bases between them. The CDR3 DNA reads as TGTGCCAGCAGTGAATTACAGCCCCAGCATTTT. This encodes CASSELQPQHF.

This clone was detected only a few times. This chain connects TRBV27 to TRBJ1-6; D is uncertain. V lost 1 base and J lost 9, with 7 bases in between. The CDR3 has 13 residues. Germline V CDR1 and CDR2: MNHEY, SMNVEV (reference sequence). The CDR3: CASSLFSVSPLHF. DNA of the CDR3: TGTGCCAGCAGTTTATTTTCAGTTTCACCCCTCCACTTT.

V and J are TRBV18 and TRBJ2-7; TRBD2 matches 8 bases. The germline gives CDR1 KGHSH, CDR2 LQKENI. The CDR3 runs to 14 residues. V was clipped by 3 bases and J by 6 bases; unmatched bases: 7. The CDR3 DNA follows: TGTGCCAGCTCACCCGGGGGGGGAGCGGCCGAGCAGTACTTC. It translates to CASSPGGGAAEQYF.

The V call is TRBV19, the J call TRBJ1-5; TRBD1 is a possible D gene (5 bases). The CDR3 covers 15 residues. V shed 4 bases and J shed 4 bases, with 14 bases lying between them. Germline assignment: CDR1 LNHDA and CDR2 SQIVND (reference sequence). Here the CDR3 DNA reads TGTGCCAGTAGTACGGTCGACAGCCCTAATCAGCCCCAGCATTTT. This translates into CASSTVDSPNQPQHF.

The chain uses TRBV10-3 and TRBJ1-1, with TRBD1 matching 7 bases. Germline CDR1 ENHRY, CDR2 SYGVKD. The CDR3 extends over 16 amino acids. Trimming removed 0 bases from V and 5 bases from J; junction bases left unmatched: 9. CDR3 sequence (DNA): TGTGCCATCAGTGAGTCAGACAGGGAGTTAAGGACTGAAGCTTTCTTT. It codes for CAISESDRELRTEAFF.

This chain connects TRBV4-3 to TRBJ2-5; D may correspond to TRBD1 or TRBD2 (5 bases each). Germline assignment: CDR1 LGHNA and CDR2 YSLEER. V lost 3 bases and J 3 bases, leaving 8 bases between the germline ends. The CDR3 consists of 13 residues. The CDR3 DNA follows: TGCGCCAGCAGCCAGAGGGGAGAAGAGACCCAGTACTTC. Translated, it gives CASSQRGEETQYF.

A single count supports this clone. The rearrangement links TRBV7-2 to TRBJ2-2; a possible D gene is TRBD2 (6 bases). The CDR3 length is 15 residues. CDR1 is SGHTA, CDR2 FQGNSA, per germline. V shed 7 bases and J shed 0 bases, with 12 bases lying between them. The chain's CDR3 is CASMRGGPNTGELFF. The DNA of the CDR3 is TGTGCCAGCATGCGGGGCGGGCCGAACACCGGGGAGCTGTTTTTT.

The rearrangement uses TRBV27 and TRBJ1-5; D is ambiguous. Germline V gives CDR1 MNHEY, CDR2 SMNVEV (reference sequence). Trimming took off 2 bases at V and 4 bases at J, with 15 bases between the two ends. The CDR3 extends over 16 amino acids. The CDR3 loop is CASSLAPPHGNQPQHF. The CDR3, as DNA: TGTGCCAGCAGTTTAGCCCCTCCGCACGGGAATCAGCCCCAGCATTTT.

The rearrangement joins TRBV7-9 to TRBJ1-2; weak D call: TRBD1 (5 bases). Deletions cut 8 bases from V and 8 bases from J, with 21 bases between. Germline V gene sequence: CDR1 SEHNR, CDR2 FQNEAQ (reference sequence). The CDR3 is made up of 14 amino acids. Here the CDR3 reads CASFTPPGVGGYTF. The CDR3 coding sequence is TGTGCCAGCTTTACCCCGCCGGGGGTCGGCGGCTACACCTTC.

This rearrangement joins TRBV28 to TRBJ2-3; 9 bases agree with TRBD2. Looked up from germline, CDR1 is MDHEN and CDR2 is SYDVKM. V lost 3 bases and J lost 1; bases outside the gene matches: 2. This CDR3 has 15 residues. The CDR3 protein is CASSFGGGGTDTQYF. CDR3 in DNA: TGTGCCAGCAGTTTCGGCGGGGGGGGCACAGATACGCAGTATTTT.

This clone was observed a single time. This chain connects TRBV25-1 to TRBJ1-2; a possible D gene is TRBD1 (5 bases). CDR1 and CDR2 (germline): MGHDK, SYGVNS. V lost 7 bases and J lost 2, with 20 bases in between. This CDR3 is built from 16 residues. CDR3 protein: CASTPGPRDSNYGYTF. Written as DNA, the CDR3 is TGTGCCAGCACGCCAGGTCCCAGGGATTCGAACTATGGCTACACCTTC.

The chain couples TRBV9 to TRBJ1-6; D call uncertain. Trimming cost V 2 bases and J 6 bases, with 9 bases left between them. CDR3 length: 14 residues. Germline V gives CDR1 SGDLS, CDR2 YYNGEE. Here the CDR3 reads CASSVNFGNSPLHF. For the CDR3, the DNA is TGTGCCAGCAGCGTCAATTTCGGTAATTCACCCCTCCACTTT. Using reference TRBV9 and TRBJ1-6 for the parts outside the CDR3, the full variable domain is DSGVTQTPKHLITATGQRVTLRCSPRSGDLSVYWYQQSLDQGLQFLIQYYNGEERAKGNILERFSAQQFPDLHSELNLSSLELGDSALYFCASSVNFGNSPLHFGNGTRLTVT.

This chain uses TRBV5-1 with TRBJ1-1; D gene unclear. The V end was cut by 1 base, the J end by 8 bases, with 18 bases between. This CDR3 contains 15 residues. The germline CDR1 and CDR2 sequences are SGHRS and YFSETQ. Here the CDR3 DNA reads TGCGCCAGCAGCTTGACCCCCCAGTTAGGGCTCGAAGCTTTCTTT. This translates into CASSLTPQLGLEAFF.

The chain employs TRBV30 and TRBJ1-5; 7 nucleotides line up with TRBD1. V shed 2 bases, J shed 7 bases, and the junction held 14 bases outside the gene matches. Looked up from germline, CDR1 is GTSNPN and CDR2 is SVGIG (reference sequence). CDR3 length equals 16 residues. The CDR3 reads CAWSPRGQGGGQPQHF. The CDR3 region has the DNA TGTGCCTGGAGTCCCCGGGGCCAGGGGGGAGGCCAGCCCCAGCATTTT.

The chain combines TRBV30 with TRBJ1-4; D gene ambiguous. CDR3 length: 13 amino acids. CDR1 and CDR2 from the germline V gene are GTSNPN and SVGIG (reference sequence). Between the trimmed V and J ends, which lost 7 bases and 8 bases, there was a span of 17 bases. The CDR3 DNA is TGTGCCTCAGACTGGGGATTAGCGGAAAAACTGTTTTTT. Its translation: CASDWGLAEKLFF.

This rearrangement joins TRBV27 to TRBJ2-2; D is uncertain. V was pared by 3 bases and J by 5 bases, with 13 bases between. This CDR3 is 15 amino acids long. Germline CDR1 MNHEY, CDR2 SMNVEV (reference sequence). The CDR3 sequence: CASSFWGSKTGELFF. DNA for the CDR3: TGTGCCAGCAGTTTCTGGGGTAGTAAGACCGGGGAGCTGTTTTTT.

The V call is TRBV4-2, the J call TRBJ2-7; 7 bases match TRBD1. With V trimmed by 3 bases and J by 0 bases, 14 bases remained unmatched. Germline lookup yields CDR1 LGHNA and CDR2 YNFKEQ. This CDR3 has 18 amino acids. Here the CDR3 DNA reads TGTGCCAGCAGCCAGGCTACCGGGACAGAATTAACCTCCTACGAGCAGTACTTC. It translates to CASSQATGTELTSYEQYF.

V usage is TRBV18 and J usage is TRBJ2-3; D remains ambiguous. Germline V CDR1 and CDR2: KGHSH, LQKENI. V shed 2 bases and J shed 5 bases, with 14 bases lying between them. The CDR3 runs to 15 residues. CDR3 in amino acids: CASSPTGSGEDTQYF. The CDR3 nucleotides read TGTGCCAGCTCACCAACCGGGTCCGGCGAAGATACGCAGTATTTT.

The chain combines TRBV5-1 with TRBJ2-3; TRBD2 matches at 8 bases. The V gene end was trimmed by 2 bases and the J gene end by 1 base; junction bases not matched to a gene: 6. The CDR3 sequence is 16 residues long. Germline assignment: CDR1 SGHRS and CDR2 YFSETQ. CDR3 coding DNA: TGCGCCAGCAGCTTCGGGGGGGCGTCAGGCACAGATACGCAGTATTTT. Encoded protein: CASSFGGASGTDTQYF. The full variable domain, with the rest looked up from reference TRBV5-1 and TRBJ2-3, is KAGVTQTPRYLIKTRGQQVTLSCSPISGHRSVSWYQQTPGQGLQFLFEYFSETQRNKGNFPGRFSGRQFSNSRSEMNVSTLELGDSALYLCASSFGGASGTDTQYFGPGTRLTVL.

This rearrangement joins TRBV27 to TRBJ1-2; the D gene is possibly TRBD1 (5 bases). V lost 5 bases, J lost 6 bases, and 19 bases lay in between. Germline V gene sequence: CDR1 MNHEY, CDR2 SMNVEV (reference sequence). CDR3 length equals 15 residues. The CDR3 is CASSPETTQGDGYTF. CDR3 coding DNA: TGTGCCAGCAGTCCTGAAACAACTCAGGGAGATGGCTACACCTTC.

The genes are TRBV6-1 and TRBJ1-4, with TRBD1 identical over 8 bases. Trimming removed 0 bases from V and 6 bases from J; junction bases left unmatched: 12. This CDR3 has 18 amino acids. Looked up from germline, CDR1 is MNHNS and CDR2 is SASEGT. The CDR3: CASSEADVRGLRYEKLFF. The CDR3 coding sequence is TGTGCCAGCAGTGAAGCCGACGTCAGGGGGCTGAGGTATGAAAAACTGTTTTTT.

The CDR3 protein is CASRGQGIYEQYF. CDR3 nucleotide sequence: TGTGCCAGCAGAGGACAGGGGATCTACGAGCAGTACTTC. The chain is built from TRBV25-1 and TRBJ2-7, with 9 bases fitting TRBD1. V dropped 6 bases and J dropped 3; count of bases not matched to a gene: 3. The CDR3 covers 13 residues. The germline V gene has CDR1 MGHDK and CDR2 SYGVNS.

Concerning this clone itself: Other DNA sequences in this sample translate to the same CDR3. The chain has TRBV7-2 and TRBJ2-7; 7 nucleotides line up with TRBD1. Germline V CDR1 and CDR2: SGHTA, FQGNSA. This CDR3 contains 15 residues. V lost 5 bases and J lost 0; bases outside the gene matches: 7. The CDR3 DNA reads as TGTGCCAGCAGCCTCGACAGGGCCCGCTCCTACGAGCAGTACTTC. Translation gives CASSLDRARSYEQYF. Variable domain in full (rest from reference TRBV7-2 and TRBJ2-7): GAGVSQSPSNKVTEKGKDVELRCDPISGHTALYWYRQSLGQGLEFLIYFQGNSAPDKSGLPSDRFSAERTGGSVSTLTIQRTQQEDSAVYLCASSLDRARSYEQYFGPGTRLTVT.

In this sample, this clone turned up once. The CDR3 coding sequence is TGCGCCAGCAGCCCTAGTATGGGGGTTGCCGAGCAGTACTTC. Translating it yields CASSPSMGVAEQYF. The chain links TRBV10-1 to TRBJ2-7; D may match TRBD1 or TRBD2 (5 bases each). CDR3 size: 14 residues. Germline CDR1 and CDR2: WNHNN and SYGVQD (reference sequence). The V gene lost 6 bases and the J gene lost 6 bases, with 18 bases spanning the gap.